The 8 T cell receptor beta chains listed next were all sequenced from one sample in a study of CD8 T cells in ankylosing spondylitis. MiXCR, applied by TCRdb to the 5' RACE reads, yields one record per CDR3 protein. This table has around 130,000 distinct CDR3 sequences, around 7% appearing once. Sequencing was performed on blood, either unsorted or a sorted T cell fraction (not recorded which). The receptors derive from a male donor with ankylosing spondylitis or in good health (not recorded which).

This clonotype was counted ten times or more. V gene TRBV20-1 combines with J gene TRBJ1-5; D might be TRBD1 (5 bases). Germline V CDR1 and CDR2: DFQATT, SNEGSKA (reference sequence). This CDR3 has 16 amino acids. Between the trimmed V and J ends, which lost 0 bases and 5 bases, there was a span of 17 bases. The CDR3 coding sequence is TGCAGTGCTAGAGATAGGGCGTGGGGGGACGATCAGCCCCAGCATTTT. Its translation is CSARDRAWGDDQPQHF.

The table lists this clonotype with many counts. J is TRBJ2-5 and V is TRBV4-1; 7 bases are a match to TRBD2. Unmatched junction bases numbered 4, after V lost 0 bases and J lost 0 bases. The CDR3 covers 16 residues. The germline V gene encodes CDR1 MGHRA and CDR2 YSYEKL. CDR3: CASSQDGDYNQETQYF. CDR3 nucleotide sequence: TGCGCCAGCAGCCAAGACGGGGACTATAACCAAGAGACCCAGTACTTC.

This clonotype was recorded many times. The gene calls are TRBV5-1 and TRBJ2-7; no clear D gene. Germline V gene sequence: CDR1 SGHRS, CDR2 YFSETQ. CDR3 length equals 15 residues. The germline V and J ends were trimmed by 1 base and 3 bases, with 14 bases remaining between them. Written as DNA, the CDR3 is TGCGCCAGCAGCTTGACAGAGGCCATGGACTACGAGCAGTACTTC. Translating it yields CASSLTEAMDYEQYF.

In its sample, this clonotype was seen a few times. The chain is built from TRBV5-1 and TRBJ2-2; D not resolved. V lost 0 bases and J lost 5, with 14 bases in between. The CDR3 length is 16 residues. CDR1 is SGHRS and CDR2 is YFSETQ in the germline V gene. This chain's CDR3 is CASSLGGRMTTGELFF. The CDR3 DNA follows: TGCGCCAGCAGCTTGGGCGGCCGGATGACAACCGGGGAGCTGTTTTTT.

This clonotype was recorded at least ten times. This chain connects TRBV12-3 or TRBV12-4 to TRBJ1-1, with TRBD1 as a possible D gene (5 bases). V lost 2 bases and J lost 3, with 10 bases in between. The CDR3 consists of 14 residues. The DNA for the CDR3 is TGTGCCAGCAGTTTAAAGGGACGGGACACTGAAGCTTTCTTT. It is translated as CASSLKGRDTEAFF.

This clonotype was picked up many times. The rearrangement joins TRBV27 to TRBJ2-1; D assignment may be TRBD1 or TRBD2 (5 bases each). V gave up 6 bases and J gave up 4 bases, with 10 bases separating them. This CDR3 has 13 residues. Germline V gene lookup returns CDR1 MNHEY and CDR2 SMNVEV (reference sequence). The CDR3 nucleotides are TGTGCCAGCAGGGGGACCTGGTACAATGAGCAGTTCTTC. Translating gives CASRGTWYNEQFF.

This clonotype has a count of ten or more. This sequence joins TRBV6-2 or TRBV6-3 and TRBJ1-2, with D possibly matching TRBD1 (6 bases). Germline V gene data show CDR1 as MNHEY and CDR2 as SVGEGT. This CDR3 comprises 17 residues. The V end lost 2 bases, the J end lost 3 bases, and 19 bases lay between the germline ends. Written as DNA, the CDR3 is TGTGCCAGCAGTTACCCGACTACAGGGCGACTATACTATGGCTACACCTTC. Its protein product is CASSYPTTGRLYYGYTF.

This clonotype was observed at least ten times. This chain uses TRBV20-1 with TRBJ1-5; D remains ambiguous. Germline assignment: CDR1 DFQATT and CDR2 SNEGSKA (reference sequence). V was trimmed by 5 bases and J by 1 base, leaving 12 bases between them. CDR3 length: 14 residues. CDR3 loop: CSADQDTSNQPQHF. The CDR3 DNA is TGCAGTGCTGATCAAGACACCAGCAATCAGCCCCAGCATTTT.